What follows is one T cell receptor beta chain and its context. This sample is drawn from a study of blood T cell repertoires in COVID-19. On the study more broadly: Donors in the United States, Italy and Spain gave samples during acute or convalescent COVID-19.

The authors' processing: Amplified reference gene primers provided the basis for estimating nucleated cell counts. This table comes from immunoSEQ multiplex PCR, and its TCRdb copy is limited to in-frame clones, with some not included. That table furnishes V, J and clone size, whereas the DNA furnished D and trimming. This sample yields tens of thousands of clones, of which 87% are seen a single time; 9.6% belongs to the top ten. J was trimmed by 5 bases and V by 3 bases; bases with no gene match: 10. Germline lookup yields CDR1 MNHEY and CDR2 SMNVEV (reference sequence). The CDR3 runs to 18 residues.

The gene calls are TRBV27 and TRBJ2-5, with 15 bases matching TRBD2. This clonotype was obtained from a woman of 80 years or more with active COVID-19. Sequencing was carried out using peripheral blood. This CDR3 is CASSFKRTSGGAWETQYF. In DNA, the CDR3 is TGTGCCAGCAGTTTTAAGCGGACTAGCGGGGGGGCCTGGGAGACCCAGTACTTC.